The 21 T cell receptor beta chains listed next were all sequenced from one sample in a study of circulating and synovial CD4+ cells in juvenile arthritis. The protocol was immunoSEQ multiplex PCR, while the TCRdb copy is restricted to in-frame clones and leaves out a portion. The profile shows over 3,000 clones, about 83% of them singletons. Sequencing was done on a sample of CD4+ T cells from synovial fluid. All receptors derive from a human donor with juvenile idiopathic arthritis.

The V gene is TRBV21-1, the J gene TRBJ1-5; TRBD1 reflects the table's D call only, with no check against the DNA. TRBV21-1 is a pseudogene locus. The CDR3 is 14 residues long. CDR3 residues: CASSRGRRNQPQHF. DNA for the CDR3: TGTGCCAGCAGTAGGGGGCGAAGAAATCAGCCCCAGCATTTT.

V usage is TRBV5-6 and J usage is TRBJ1-3; 8 bases are shared with TRBD1. The V gene end was trimmed by 0 bases and the J gene end by 6 bases; junction bases not matched to a gene: 5. The CDR3 spans 15 residues. Per germline, CDR1 SGHDT and CDR2 YYEEEE. The CDR3, as DNA: TGTGCCAGCAGCTTGGTTCAGGGGGCTGAAAACACCATATATTTT. It codes for CASSLVQGAENTIYF.

This clone was recorded once. V is TRBV20-1 and J is TRBJ2-3; D is unclear. CDR1 and CDR2 from the germline V gene are DFQATT and SNEGSKA (reference sequence). CDR3 length equals 11 residues. Between the trimmed V and J ends, which lost 7 bases and 5 bases, there was a span of 10 bases. CDR3 sequence: CSVMSLDTQYF. The CDR3 nucleotides read TGCAGTGTAATGAGCCTAGATACGCAGTATTTT.

V gene TRBV4-2 combines with J gene TRBJ1-2, with TRBD1 as a possible D gene (6 bases). V lost 0 bases, J lost 6 bases, and 14 bases lay in between. Germline V gives CDR1 LGHNA, CDR2 YNFKEQ. This CDR3 spans 15 amino acids. The CDR3 nucleotides are TGTGCCAGCAGCCAAGATATCCAGGGGACCCATGGCTACACCTTC. Encoded protein: CASSQDIQGTHGYTF.

The chain carries TRBV9 and TRBJ2-4, with 7 positions matching TRBD1. From germline, CDR1 is SGDLS and CDR2 YYNGEE. V shed 0 bases and J 3 bases; nucleotides not matched to a gene: 9. This CDR3 has 17 amino acids. The CDR3 bases are TGTGCCAGCAGCGTAGACCCGACAGGGATGGTCAAAAACATTCAGTACTTC. Translated: CASSVDPTGMVKNIQYF.

This chain links TRBV11-3 with TRBJ2-1, with D possibly matching TRBD2 (6 bases). The CDR3 totals 15 residues. Trimming cost V 1 base and J 10 bases, with 17 bases left between them. Germline CDR1 SGHNT, CDR2 YENEEA. This chain's CDR3 is CASSLVASGVGEQFF. The CDR3 DNA follows: TGTGCCAGCAGCTTAGTAGCTTCGGGAGTGGGGGAGCAGTTCTTC.

The CDR3 here is CASSQDRQSGANVLTF. CDR3 nucleotides: TGCGCCAGCAGCCAAGATCGACAGTCTGGGGCCAACGTCCTGACTTTC. This chain links TRBV4-3 with TRBJ2-6; D may be TRBD1 (5 bases). The ends were cut back, 0 bases at V and 1 base at J, with 7 bases in the middle. The germline V gene encodes CDR1 LGHNA and CDR2 YSLEER. The CDR3 contains 16 residues.

The chain is built from TRBV30 and TRBJ2-7; 11 nucleotides align to TRBD2. Germline V gene sequence: CDR1 GTSNPN, CDR2 SVGIG (reference sequence). V was pared by 4 bases and J by 1 base, with 3 bases of the junction left unmatched. The CDR3 runs 14 residues. The CDR3 sequence is CAWKRTSGSYEQYF. Here the CDR3 DNA reads TGTGCCTGGAAGAGGACTAGCGGGTCCTACGAGCAGTACTTC.

The V call is TRBV5-4, the J call TRBJ2-2; possibly TRBD1 for D (6 bases). The germline V gene has CDR1 SGHNT and CDR2 YYREEE (reference sequence). CDR3 length: 13 residues. The V end was cut by 5 bases, the J end by 6 bases, with 11 bases between. CDR3 DNA: TGTGCCAGCAGGTTCCAGGGGTCCGGGGAGCTGTTTTTT. This encodes CASRFQGSGELFF.

The chain has TRBV5-6 and TRBJ2-1, with D perhaps matching TRBD2 (6 bases). Trimming left V 4 bases short and J 11 bases short, with 16 bases between. The CDR3 is 13 amino acids. Germline-derived CDR1 and CDR2 are SGHDT and YYEEEE. For the CDR3, the DNA is TGTGCCAGCAGCCTCCCTGGGGGGAGTAAGCAGTTCTTC. It encodes CASSLPGGSKQFF.

The chain employs TRBV7-8 and TRBJ2-5; TRBD1 might be the D (6 bases). Trimming stripped 5 bases from V and 4 bases from J, with 14 bases between. CDR1 and CDR2 (germline): SGHVS, FQNEAQ. The CDR3 loop spans 14 amino acids. CDR3 sequence reads: CASSPPGGRETQYF. The CDR3 DNA is TGTGCCAGCAGCCCACCTGGGGGCCGAGAGACCCAGTACTTC.

The chain couples TRBV10-2 to TRBJ2-5; 10 nucleotides agree with TRBD1. The CDR3 extends over 15 amino acids. The germline CDR1 and CDR2 sequences are WSHSY and SAAADI. The J segment lost 2 bases and the V segment lost 6 bases, leaving 6 bases of the junction unmatched. Here the CDR3 DNA reads TGCGCCAGCAGCCATATGGGACAGGGGCAAGAGACCCAGTACTTC. Encoded protein: CASSHMGQGQETQYF.

The chain couples TRBV10-3 to TRBJ2-7; TRBD2 agrees at 13 bases. Looked up from germline, CDR1 is ENHRY and CDR2 is SYGVKD. The CDR3 contains 17 residues. Trimming took 3 bases from V and 1 from J; bases not matched to a gene: 6. The CDR3 DNA reads as TGTGCCATCAGTGATGGTCGGGGACTAGCGGGGTCCTACGAGCAGTACTTC. Translation gives CAISDGRGLAGSYEQYF.

V usage is TRBV19 and J usage is TRBJ1-2, with TRBD1 identical over 8 bases. Germline V gene data show CDR1 as LNHDA and CDR2 as SQIVND (reference sequence). This CDR3 is built from 17 residues. V was clipped by 0 bases and J by 0 bases; unmatched bases: 6. Written as DNA, the CDR3 is TGTGCCAGTAGTATAGATCTCAGGGGGCCAGCTAACTATGGCTACACCTTC. Its translation is CASSIDLRGPANYGYTF.

This chain joins TRBV5-1 and TRBJ2-3; TRBD2 agrees at 12 bases. The J segment lost 1 base and the V segment lost 5 bases, leaving 11 bases of the junction unmatched. The CDR3 extends over 18 amino acids. CDR1 SGHRS and CDR2 YFSETQ come from the germline V gene. In DNA, the CDR3 is TGCGCCAGCAGAAGGGAACTAGCGGGGGGCCAGGGCACAGATACGCAGTATTTT. Its protein product is CASRRELAGGQGTDTQYF. Drawing the rest from reference TRBV5-1 and TRBJ2-3, the complete variable domain is KAGVTQTPRYLIKTRGQQVTLSCSPISGHRSVSWYQQTPGQGLQFLFEYFSETQRNKGNFPGRFSGRQFSNSRSEMNVSTLELGDSALYLCASRRELAGGQGTDTQYFGPGTRLTVL.

The genes are TRBV6-6 and TRBJ1-5, with D hard to call. The germline V and J ends were trimmed by 1 base and 3 bases, with 7 bases remaining between them. This CDR3 contains 14 residues. Germline V gene lookup returns CDR1 MNHNY and CDR2 SVGAGI (reference sequence). The CDR3, as DNA: TGTGCCAGCAGTTACTTGGGCCCCAATCAGCCCCAGCATTTT. It specifies CASSYLGPNQPQHF.

The J gene is TRBJ1-5, the V gene TRBV5-1; 11 bases are a match to TRBD1. The ends lost 3 bases at V and 6 bases at J; junction bases unmatched: 14. CDR3 size: 18 residues. In germline, CDR1 is SGHRS, CDR2 YFSETQ. The CDR3 DNA is TGCGCCAGCAGCTCACGCTTCTCTTTGGACAGGGGGCCTCAGCCCCAGCATTTT. Translation: CASSSRFSLDRGPQPQHF.

The chain employs TRBV7-2 and TRBJ2-5; TRBD2 agrees at 9 bases. V lost 5 bases to trimming and J lost 1 base; unmatched junction nucleotides: 8. The CDR3 loop spans 16 amino acids. Per germline, CDR1 SGHTA and CDR2 FQGNSA. CDR3 sequence: CASSRLGGGAQETQYF. The CDR3 DNA sequence: TGTGCCAGCAGCCGGTTAGGCGGGGGGGCCCAAGAGACCCAGTACTTC.

This clone was picked up a small number of times. V and J are TRBV12-5 and TRBJ2-1; TRBD2 matches at 14 bases. CDR1 is LGHNT and CDR2 is FRNRAP in the germline V gene. Losses at the gene ends were 5 bases for V and 8 bases for J; bases not matched to a gene: 5. The CDR3 has 15 amino acids. This CDR3 reads CASGAGLAGADEQFF. In DNA, the CDR3 is TGTGCTAGTGGTGCGGGACTAGCGGGAGCCGATGAGCAGTTCTTC.

This chain joins TRBV29-1 and TRBJ1-4; D remains unclear. Germline loops: CDR1 SQVTM, CDR2 ANQGSEA. V dropped 4 bases and J dropped 0 bases, with 9 bases sitting between them. CDR3 length equals 14 residues. The CDR3: CSVGRRATNEKLFF. The DNA of the CDR3 is TGCAGCGTTGGGAGGAGGGCAACTAATGAAAAACTGTTTTTT.

The chain's CDR3 is CASSLAASGKETQYF. The CDR3 coding sequence is TGCGCCAGCAGCTTGGCGGCTAGCGGGAAAGAGACCCAGTACTTC. V and J are TRBV5-1 and TRBJ2-5; TRBD2 aligns across 9 bases. With V trimmed by 0 bases and J by 3 bases, 3 bases remained unmatched. The CDR3 contains 15 residues. Germline lookup yields CDR1 SGHRS and CDR2 YFSETQ.